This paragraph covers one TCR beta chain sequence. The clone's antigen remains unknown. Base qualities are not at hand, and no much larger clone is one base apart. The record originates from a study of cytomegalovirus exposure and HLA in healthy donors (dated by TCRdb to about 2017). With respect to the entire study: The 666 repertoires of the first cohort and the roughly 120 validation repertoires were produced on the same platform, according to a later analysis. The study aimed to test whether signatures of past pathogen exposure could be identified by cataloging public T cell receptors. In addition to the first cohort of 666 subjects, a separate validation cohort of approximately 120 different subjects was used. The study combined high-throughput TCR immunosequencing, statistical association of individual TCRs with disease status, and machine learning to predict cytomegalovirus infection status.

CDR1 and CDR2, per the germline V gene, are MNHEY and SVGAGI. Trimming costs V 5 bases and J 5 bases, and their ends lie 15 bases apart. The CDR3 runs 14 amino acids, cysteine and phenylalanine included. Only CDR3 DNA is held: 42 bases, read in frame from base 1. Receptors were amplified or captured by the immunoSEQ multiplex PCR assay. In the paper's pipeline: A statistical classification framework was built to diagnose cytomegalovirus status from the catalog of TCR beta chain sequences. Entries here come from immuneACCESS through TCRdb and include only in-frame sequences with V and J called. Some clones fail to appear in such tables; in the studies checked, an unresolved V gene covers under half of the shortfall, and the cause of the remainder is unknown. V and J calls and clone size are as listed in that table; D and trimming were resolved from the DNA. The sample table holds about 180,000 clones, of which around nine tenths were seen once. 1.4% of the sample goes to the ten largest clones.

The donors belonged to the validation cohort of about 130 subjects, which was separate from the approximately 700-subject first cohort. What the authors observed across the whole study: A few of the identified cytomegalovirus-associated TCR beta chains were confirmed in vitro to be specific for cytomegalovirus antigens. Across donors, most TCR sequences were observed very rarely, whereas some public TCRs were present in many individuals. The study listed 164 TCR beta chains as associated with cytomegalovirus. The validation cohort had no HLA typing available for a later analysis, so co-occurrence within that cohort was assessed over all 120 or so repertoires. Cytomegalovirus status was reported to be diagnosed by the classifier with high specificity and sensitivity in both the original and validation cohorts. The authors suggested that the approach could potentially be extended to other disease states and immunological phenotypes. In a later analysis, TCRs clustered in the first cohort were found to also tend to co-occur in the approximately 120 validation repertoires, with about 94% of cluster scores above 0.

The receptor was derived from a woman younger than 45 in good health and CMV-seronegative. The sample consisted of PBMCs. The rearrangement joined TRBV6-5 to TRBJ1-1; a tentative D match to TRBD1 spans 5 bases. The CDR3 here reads CASSAMPRTTEAFF. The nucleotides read TGTGCCAGCAGTGCTATGCCCCGGACAACTGAAGCTTTCTTT.